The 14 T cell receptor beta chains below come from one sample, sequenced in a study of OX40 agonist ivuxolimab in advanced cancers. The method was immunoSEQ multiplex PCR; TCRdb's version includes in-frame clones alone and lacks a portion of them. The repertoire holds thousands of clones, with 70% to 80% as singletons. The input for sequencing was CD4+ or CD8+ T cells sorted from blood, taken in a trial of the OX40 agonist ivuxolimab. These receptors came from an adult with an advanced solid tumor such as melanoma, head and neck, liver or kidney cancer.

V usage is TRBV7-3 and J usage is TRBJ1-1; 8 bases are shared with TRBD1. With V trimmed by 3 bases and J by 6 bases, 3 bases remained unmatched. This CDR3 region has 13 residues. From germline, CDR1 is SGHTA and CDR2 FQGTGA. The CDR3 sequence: CASSLTGEAEAFF. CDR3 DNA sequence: TGTGCCAGCAGCTTGACAGGGGAGGCTGAAGCTTTCTTT.

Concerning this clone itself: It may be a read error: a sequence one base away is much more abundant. The CDR3 here is CASSLGTILSSSGSTIYF. The CDR3 nucleotides are TGTGCCAGCAGCTTAGGGACTATACTTTCTTCCTCTGGAAGCACCATATATTTT. V is TRBV7-6 and J is TRBJ1-3; D gene unclear. Germline V CDR1 and CDR2: SGHVS, FNYEAQ. CDR3 size: 18 residues.

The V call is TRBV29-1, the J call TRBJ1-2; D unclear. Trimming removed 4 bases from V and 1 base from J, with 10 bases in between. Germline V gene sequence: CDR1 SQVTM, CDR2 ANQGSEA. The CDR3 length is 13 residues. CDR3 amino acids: CSVVLASNYGYTF. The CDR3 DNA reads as TGCAGCGTTGTCTTGGCGAGTAACTATGGCTACACCTTC.

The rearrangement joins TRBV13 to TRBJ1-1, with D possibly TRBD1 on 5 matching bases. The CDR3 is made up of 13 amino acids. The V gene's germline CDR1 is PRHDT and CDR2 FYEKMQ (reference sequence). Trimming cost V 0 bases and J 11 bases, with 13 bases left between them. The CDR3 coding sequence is TGTGCCAGCAGCTTAGGTCGGGGCCCTGGGGCTTTCTTT. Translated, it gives CASSLGRGPGAFF. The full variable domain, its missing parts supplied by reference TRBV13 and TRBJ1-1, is AAGVIQSPRHLIKEKRETATLKCYPIPRHDTVYWYQQGPGQDPQFLISFYEKMQSDKGSIPDRFSAQQFSDYHSELNMSSLELGDSALYFCASSLGRGPGAFFGQGTRLTVV.

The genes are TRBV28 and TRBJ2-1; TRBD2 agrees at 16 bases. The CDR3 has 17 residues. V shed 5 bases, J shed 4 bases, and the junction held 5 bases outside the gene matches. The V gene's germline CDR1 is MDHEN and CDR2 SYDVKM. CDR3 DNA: TGTGCCAGCAGTCAGGGACTAGCGGGAGGGATATACAATGAGCAGTTCTTC. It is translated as CASSQGLAGGIYNEQFF. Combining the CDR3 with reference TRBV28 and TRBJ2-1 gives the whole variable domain DVKVTQSSRYLVKRTGEKVFLECVQDMDHENMFWYRQDPGLGLRLIYFSYDVKMKEKGDIPEGYSVSREKKERFSLILESASTNQTSMYLCASSQGLAGGIYNEQFFGPGTRLTVL.

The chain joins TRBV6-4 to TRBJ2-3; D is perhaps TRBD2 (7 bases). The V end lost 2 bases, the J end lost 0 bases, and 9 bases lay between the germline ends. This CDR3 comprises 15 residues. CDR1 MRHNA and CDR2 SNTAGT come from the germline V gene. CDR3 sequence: CASSDAGASTDTQYF. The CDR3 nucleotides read TGTGCCAGCAGTGACGCGGGGGCCAGCACAGATACGCAGTATTTT.

CDR3 in amino acids: CASSLGAGPSDTQYF. The CDR3 nucleotides read TGTGCCAGCAGTTTAGGAGCGGGTCCCTCCGATACGCAGTATTTT. The rearrangement joins TRBV27 to TRBJ2-3; D is perhaps TRBD2 (6 bases). The CDR3 covers 15 residues. Germline V lookup: CDR1 MNHEY, CDR2 SMNVEV (reference sequence). Trimming pared 2 bases from V and 6 bases from J, leaving 15 bases between.

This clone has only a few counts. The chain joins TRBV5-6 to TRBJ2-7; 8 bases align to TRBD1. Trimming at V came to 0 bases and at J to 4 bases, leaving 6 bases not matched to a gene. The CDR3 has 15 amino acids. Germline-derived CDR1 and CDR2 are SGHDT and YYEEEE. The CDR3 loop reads CASSLGGRGLYEQYF. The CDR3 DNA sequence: TGTGCCAGCAGCTTGGGCGGCAGGGGGCTGTACGAGCAGTACTTC. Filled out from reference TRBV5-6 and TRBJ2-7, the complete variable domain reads DAGVTQSPTHLIKTRGQQVTLRCSPKSGHDTVSWYQQALGQGPQFIFQYYEEEERQRGNFPDRFSGHQFPNYSSELNVNALLLGDSALYLCASSLGGRGLYEQYFGPGTRLTVT.

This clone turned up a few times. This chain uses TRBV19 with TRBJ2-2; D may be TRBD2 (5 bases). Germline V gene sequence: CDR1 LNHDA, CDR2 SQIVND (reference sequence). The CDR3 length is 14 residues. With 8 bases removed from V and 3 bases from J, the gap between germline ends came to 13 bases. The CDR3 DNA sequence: TGTGCCAGTTCTCCGACCGGGGACACCGGGGAGCTGTTTTTT. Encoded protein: CASSPTGDTGELFF.

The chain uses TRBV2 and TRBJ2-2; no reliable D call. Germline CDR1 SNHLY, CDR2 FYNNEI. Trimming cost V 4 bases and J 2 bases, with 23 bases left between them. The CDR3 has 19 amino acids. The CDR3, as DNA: TGTGCCAGCAGTGTACACAGAGATACAGCTTGGATCAACACCGGGGAGCTGTTTTTT. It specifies CASSVHRDTAWINTGELFF. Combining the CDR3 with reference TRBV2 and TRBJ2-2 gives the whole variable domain EPEVTQTPSHQVTQMGQEVILRCVPISNHLYFYWYRQILGQKVEFLVSFYNNEISEKSEIFDDQFSVERPDGSNFTLKIRSTKLEDSAMYFCASSVHRDTAWINTGELFFGEGSRLTVL.

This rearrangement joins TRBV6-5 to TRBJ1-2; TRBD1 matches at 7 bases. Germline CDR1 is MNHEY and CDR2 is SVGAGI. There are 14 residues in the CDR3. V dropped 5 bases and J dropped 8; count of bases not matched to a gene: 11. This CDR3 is CASSPQGGFQGYTF. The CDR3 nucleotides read TGTGCCAGCAGTCCTCAGGGGGGCTTCCAAGGCTACACCTTC.

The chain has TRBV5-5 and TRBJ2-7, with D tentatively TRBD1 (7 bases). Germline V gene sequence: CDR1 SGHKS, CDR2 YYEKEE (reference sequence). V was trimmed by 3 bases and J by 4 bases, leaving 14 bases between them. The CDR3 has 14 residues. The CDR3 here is CASSWRGQTYEQYF. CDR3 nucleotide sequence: TGTGCCAGCAGCTGGAGGGGGCAGACATACGAGCAGTACTTC.

The CDR3 spells CASTSRAGTDTQYF. DNA of the CDR3: TGTGCCAGCACCTCTCGAGCGGGCACAGATACGCAGTATTTT. This chain joins TRBV6-5 and TRBJ2-3, with D possibly being TRBD2 (5 bases). Germline-derived CDR1 and CDR2 are MNHEY and SVGAGI. The CDR3 is made up of 14 amino acids. V was clipped by 7 bases and J by 1 base, with 12 bases between them.

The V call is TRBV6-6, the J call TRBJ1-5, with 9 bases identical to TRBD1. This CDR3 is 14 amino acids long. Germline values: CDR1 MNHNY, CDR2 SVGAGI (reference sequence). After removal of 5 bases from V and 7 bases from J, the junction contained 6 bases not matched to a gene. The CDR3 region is CASSVTGGGQPQHF. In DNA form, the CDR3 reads TGTGCCAGCAGTGTCACAGGGGGCGGGCAGCCCCAGCATTTT.